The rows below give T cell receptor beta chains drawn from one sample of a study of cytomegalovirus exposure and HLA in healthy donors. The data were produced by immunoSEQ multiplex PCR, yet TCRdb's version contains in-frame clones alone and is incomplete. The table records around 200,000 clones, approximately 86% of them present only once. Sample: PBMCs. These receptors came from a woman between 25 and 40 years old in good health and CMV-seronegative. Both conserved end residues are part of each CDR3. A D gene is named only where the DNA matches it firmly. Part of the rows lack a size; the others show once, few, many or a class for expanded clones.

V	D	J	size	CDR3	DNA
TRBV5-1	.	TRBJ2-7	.	CASGPNGNDEQYF	TGCGCCAGCGGACCCAACGGGAACGACGAGCAGTACTTC
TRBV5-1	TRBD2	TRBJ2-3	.	CASSWAPPGLAGGPATDTQYF	TGCGCCAGCAGCTGGGCCCCTCCGGGACTAGCGGGAGGGCCAGCCACAGATACGCAGTATTTT
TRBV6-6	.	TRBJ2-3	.	CASRPTGDTDTQYF	TGTGCCAGCAGGCCGACAGGAGACACAGATACGCAGTATTTT
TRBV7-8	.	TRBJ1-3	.	CASSLIREKNTIYF	TGTGCCAGCAGCTTAATCAGGGAAAAAAACACCATATATTTT
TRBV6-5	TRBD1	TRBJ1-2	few	CASSSGTGGSIGYTF	TGTGCCAGCAGTTCGGGGACAGGGGGCTCTATCGGCTACACCTTC
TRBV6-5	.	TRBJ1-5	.	CASREDGNQPQHF	TGTGCCAGCAGAGAGGATGGCAATCAGCCCCAGCATTTT
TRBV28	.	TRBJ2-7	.	CASSPLPGTADYEQYF	TGTGCCAGCAGTCCACTCCCCGGGACTGCTGACTACGAGCAGTACTTC
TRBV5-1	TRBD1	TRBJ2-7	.	CASSLQGATYEQYF	TGCGCCAGCAGCTTGCAGGGGGCCACCTACGAGCAGTACTTC
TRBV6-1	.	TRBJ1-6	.	CASSEAPRAPLHF	TGTGCCAGCAGTGAAGCCCCCCGCGCACCCCTCCACTTT
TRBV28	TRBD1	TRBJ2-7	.	CASSLARGPYEQYF	TGTGCCAGCAGTTTGGCAAGGGGGCCCTACGAGCAGTACTTC
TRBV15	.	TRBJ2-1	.	CATSGGSSYNEQFF	TGTGCCACCAGCGGGGGGAGCTCCTACAATGAGCAGTTCTTC
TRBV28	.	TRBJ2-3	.	CASSLPRTDTQYF	TGTGCCAGCAGTTTACCTCGCACAGATACGCAGTATTTT
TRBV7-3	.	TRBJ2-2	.	CASSLFGLVQATGELFF	TGTGCCAGCAGCTTGTTCGGATTGGTGCAGGCCACCGGGGAGCTGTTTTTT
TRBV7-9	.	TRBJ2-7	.	CASSLSDEQYF	TGTGCCAGCAGCTTATCGGACGAGCAGTACTTC
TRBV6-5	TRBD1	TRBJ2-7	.	CASSYSGQGMSEQYF	TGTGCCAGCAGTTACTCGGGACAGGGGATGAGCGAGCAGTACTTC
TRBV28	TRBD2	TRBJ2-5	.	CASSLTPGGETQYF	TGTGCCAGCAGTTTAACTCCCGGGGGGGAGACCCAGTACTTC
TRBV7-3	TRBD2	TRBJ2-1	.	CASSLSGRISNEQFF	TGTGCCAGCAGCCTCAGCGGGAGGATCTCCAATGAGCAGTTCTTC
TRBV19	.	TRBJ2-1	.	CASSREASSSYNEQFF	TGTGCCAGTAGTAGAGAGGCTAGTAGTTCCTACAATGAGCAGTTCTTC
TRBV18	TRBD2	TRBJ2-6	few	CASSPLAGAGANVLTF	TGTGCCAGCTCACCTCTAGCGGGAGCTGGGGCCAACGTCCTGACTTTC
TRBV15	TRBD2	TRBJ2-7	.	CATSRDSGGAYEQYF	TGTGCCACCAGCAGGGATAGCGGGGGGGCCTACGAGCAGTACTTC
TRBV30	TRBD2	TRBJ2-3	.	CAWSLAGGPYTQYF	TGTGCCTGGAGTCTAGCGGGGGGCCCCTATACGCAGTATTTT
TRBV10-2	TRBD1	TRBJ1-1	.	CASRSGGRTEAFF	TGCGCCAGCAGATCAGGGGGCCGCACTGAAGCTTTCTTT
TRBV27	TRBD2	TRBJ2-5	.	CASSLYRGGSETQYF	TGTGCCAGCAGTTTATACCGGGGGGGCTCGGAGACCCAGTACTTC
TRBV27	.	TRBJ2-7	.	CATQGTSTYEQYF	TGTGCCACACAGGGGACTTCGACCTACGAGCAGTACTTC
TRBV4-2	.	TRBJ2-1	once	CASSQGPVGSLPDEQFF	TGTGCCAGCAGCCAAGGTCCTGTAGGTAGCCTACCGGATGAGCAGTTCTTC
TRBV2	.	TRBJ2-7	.	CASTRREPYEQYF	TGTGCCAGCACGAGGCGAGAGCCCTACGAGCAGTACTTC